The source of this T cell receptor (beta chain) is a study of early T cells in non-severe SARS-CoV-2 infection. About the research overall: Unpaired chains resulted from sequencing bulk RNA of unsorted whole blood.

As part of library construction, unique molecular identifiers were attached to individual cDNA molecules. MiXCR was run by TCRdb on the 5' RACE reads, yielding one entry per CDR3 protein. Of tens of thousands of distinct CDR3 sequences in the sample, around 15% were seen once. About this clonotype: Its target is unknown.

Study results and caveats: VDJdb-based annotation leaned toward anti-spike CD8 responses and missed private and CD4 specificities.

Sequencing input: whole blood. The clonotype was recovered from an adult who was a healthcare worker with PCR-confirmed SARS-CoV-2 infection or an uninfected control (not recorded which).

The CDR3 nucleotides are TGTGCCAGCAGCCCCACCCGTGTAGGGGCCAACGTCCTGACTTTC. Its protein product is CASSPTRVGANVLTF. This rearrangement joins TRBV27 to TRBJ2-6; D remains unclear. V was clipped by 6 bases and J by 4 bases, with 13 bases between them. The CDR3 is 15 amino acids. Germline values: CDR1 MNHEY, CDR2 SMNVEV (reference sequence).